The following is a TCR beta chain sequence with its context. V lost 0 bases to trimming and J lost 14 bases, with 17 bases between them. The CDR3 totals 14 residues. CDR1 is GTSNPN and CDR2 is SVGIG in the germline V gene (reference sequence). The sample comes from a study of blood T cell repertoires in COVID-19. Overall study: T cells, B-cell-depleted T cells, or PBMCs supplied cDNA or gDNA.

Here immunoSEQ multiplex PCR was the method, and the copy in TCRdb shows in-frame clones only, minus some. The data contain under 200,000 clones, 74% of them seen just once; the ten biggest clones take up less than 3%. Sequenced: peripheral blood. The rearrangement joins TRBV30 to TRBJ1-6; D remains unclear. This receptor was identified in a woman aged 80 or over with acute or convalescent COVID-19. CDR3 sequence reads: CAWSVGGREGTLHF. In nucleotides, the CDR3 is TGTGCCTGGAGTGTAGGTGGACGAGAGGGCACCCTCCACTTT.